This TCR beta chain originates from a study of blood T cell repertoires in COVID-19. About the study: Italy, Spain and the United States were the sources of the convalescent and acute COVID-19 samples. T cells, B-cell-depleted T cells, or PBMCs supplied cDNA or gDNA.

Original analysis: From reference gene primer amplification, estimates of nucleated cell counts were derived. TCRdb's copy holds only in-frame clones and misses some; the assay was immunoSEQ multiplex PCR. V, J and clone size were drawn from that table, and D and trimming were deduced from the DNA. Of some 110,000 clones in the sample, 80% were seen once. Per the germline V gene, CDR1 is SNHLY and CDR2 is FYNNEI. The CDR3 is 18 amino acids. The V and J ends lost 1 base and 2 bases, in that order; junction bases with no gene match: 8. This sequence originates from a man aged 60 to 69 with active or convalescent COVID-19. Specimen: peripheral blood. V is TRBV2 and J is TRBJ2-5; 12 bases are a match to TRBD2. In DNA, the CDR3 is TGTGCCAGCAGTGAAGATCTAGCGGGAGGGTACCTACAAGAGACCCAGTACTTC. Its protein product is CASSEDLAGGYLQETQYF.